A single sample is the source of the 29 T cell receptor beta chains below, sequenced in a study of beta chain features in type 1 diabetes. Study results and caveats: TCRB CDR3s from Type 1 diabetes patients were moderately but significantly shorter in all four CD4+ subsets.

Of the isolated RNA, all was reverse transcribed, and so the sequenced material was expressed TCRB transcripts. The table came from immunoSEQ multiplex PCR; TCRdb's copy has only in-frame clones and leaves some out. The data show around 140,000 clones, with approximately 9% seen just once and around 0.79% held by the top ten. Their antigen targets remain unknown. Sequenced: central memory CD4+ T cells from blood. These receptors all come from a man aged 30 to 45 with type 1 diabetes.

This chain connects TRBV9 to TRBJ1-3, with 10 bases aligning to TRBD1. Germline V gene sequence: CDR1 SGDLS, CDR2 YYNGEE. The junction had 3 bases not matched to a gene; V was cut back by 1 base and J by 2 bases. This CDR3 region has 16 residues. The CDR3 sequence: CASSVRGTGAGNTIYF. DNA for the CDR3: TGTGCCAGCAGCGTAAGAGGGACAGGGGCTGGAAACACCATATATTTT.

The chain combines TRBV7-8 with TRBJ2-1; tentative D call: TRBD2 (7 bases). This CDR3 is built from 17 residues. V was shortened by 1 base and J by 7 bases, with 20 bases between the two germline ends. Germline V gene lookup returns CDR1 SGHVS and CDR2 FQNEAQ. CDR3 in DNA: TGTGCCAGCAGCTTAGACCCTCCGGGGGGCATTAGAAATGAGCAGTTCTTC. Its protein product is CASSLDPPGGIRNEQFF.

V is TRBV7-2 and J is TRBJ2-1, with D possibly being TRBD2 (7 bases). CDR1 and CDR2 (germline): SGHTA, FQGNSA. The CDR3 covers 15 residues. V lost 1 base to trimming and J lost 3 bases, with 10 bases between them. In DNA, the CDR3 is TGTGCCAGCAGCTTAGAGGGGGGGATCTACAATGAGCAGTTCTTC. Translation gives CASSLEGGIYNEQFF.

The chain uses TRBV9 and TRBJ1-2; TRBD1 might be the D (6 bases). Germline values: CDR1 SGDLS, CDR2 YYNGEE. The CDR3 is made up of 15 amino acids. V lost 7 bases, J lost 5 bases, and 21 bases lay in between. The CDR3 loop reads CASPPGGDNGYGYTF. In DNA form, the CDR3 reads TGTGCCAGCCCGCCGGGGGGGGACAATGGGTATGGCTACACCTTC.

DNA of the CDR3: TGTGCCAGCAGAGGACTAGCGGGGAGCACAGATACGCAGTATTTT. This encodes CASRGLAGSTDTQYF. The chain has TRBV2 and TRBJ2-3; 12 nucleotides match TRBD2. The germline V gene has CDR1 SNHLY and CDR2 FYNNEI. The CDR3 covers 15 residues. V trimming: 6 bases; J trimming: 0 bases; junction bases outside the gene matches: 1. The variable domain in full, with the rest retrieved from reference TRBV2 and TRBJ2-3, is EPEVTQTPSHQVTQMGQEVILRCVPISNHLYFYWYRQILGQKVEFLVSFYNNEISEKSEIFDDQFSVERPDGSNFTLKIRSTKLEDSAMYFCASRGLAGSTDTQYFGPGTRLTVL.

The rearrangement links TRBV7-9 to TRBJ1-4, with D possibly matching TRBD1 (6 bases). Germline lookup yields CDR1 SEHNR and CDR2 FQNEAQ (reference sequence). This CDR3 spans 14 amino acids. V gave up 5 bases and J gave up 7 bases, with 14 bases separating them. The CDR3 sequence is CASSRTGPGEKLFF. CDR3 nucleotides: TGTGCCAGCAGCCGAACAGGGCCCGGTGAAAAACTGTTTTTT.

The chain joins TRBV18 to TRBJ1-5; no reliable D call. V lost 5 bases and J 3 bases, leaving 11 bases between the germline ends. CDR1 and CDR2 from the germline V gene are KGHSH and LQKENI. There are 14 residues in the CDR3. Here the CDR3 DNA reads TGTGCCAGCTCAGTTGGCCAAAACAATCAGCCCCAGCATTTT. Translating gives CASSVGQNNQPQHF.

This clone was seen ten or more times. This CDR3 reads CASSPTGKSTDTQYF. DNA of the CDR3: TGTGCCAGCAGTCCTACAGGGAAGAGTACAGATACGCAGTATTTT. The rearrangement uses TRBV2 and TRBJ2-3; D might be TRBD1 (6 bases). The CDR3 length is 15 residues. Per the germline V gene, CDR1 is SNHLY and CDR2 is FYNNEI. V was pared by 5 bases and J by 3 bases, with 15 bases between.

The V and J genes are TRBV4-2 and TRBJ2-7, with 9 bases matching TRBD2. CDR1 and CDR2 from the germline V gene are LGHNA and YNFKEQ. There are 16 residues in the CDR3. J lost 7 bases, V lost 1 base, and 11 bases had no gene match. The CDR3 DNA is TGTGCCAGCAGCCAAGTTACTGGCGGGGGGGCAGTTGAGCAGTACTTC. Encoded protein: CASSQVTGGGAVEQYF.

This chain links TRBV9 with TRBJ2-3; TRBD2 matches at 9 bases. From germline, CDR1 is SGDLS and CDR2 YYNGEE. Trimming cost V 0 bases and J 0 bases; bases outside gene matches: 14. The CDR3 covers 20 residues. The CDR3 protein is CASSVALSSGIMSSTDTQYF. Written as DNA, the CDR3 is TGTGCCAGCAGCGTAGCCTTGTCTAGCGGGATAATGAGTAGCACAGATACGCAGTATTTT.

The rearrangement joins TRBV5-4 to TRBJ2-7; TRBD1 is a possible D gene (6 bases). Germline loops: CDR1 SGHNT, CDR2 YYREEE (reference sequence). CDR3 length: 14 residues. The ends were cut back, 4 bases at V and 2 bases at J, with 13 bases in the middle. In nucleotides, the CDR3 is TGTGCCAGCAGCCTCCGGGACACCACCTACGAGCAGTACTTC. It specifies CASSLRDTTYEQYF.

This clone has only a few counts. The J gene is TRBJ2-5, the V gene TRBV7-9; weak D call: TRBD2 (5 bases). CDR3 size: 14 residues. Germline CDR1 is SEHNR and CDR2 is FQNEAQ (reference sequence). Trimming removed 5 bases at V and 5 bases at J, with 15 bases between. The CDR3 sequence is CASSPGGPLETQYF. The CDR3 DNA is TGTGCCAGCAGCCCCGGCGGGCCCCTGGAGACCCAGTACTTC.

The table lists this clone with a few counts. This specimen includes other DNA sequences encoding the same CDR3. The chain couples TRBV9 to TRBJ1-1; tentatively, D is TRBD1 (6 bases). The germline CDR1 and CDR2 sequences are SGDLS and YYNGEE. V lost 2 bases and J 1 base, leaving 9 bases between the germline ends. The CDR3 extends over 14 amino acids. CDR3 in amino acids: CASSVTTGNTEAFF. The CDR3 DNA reads as TGTGCCAGCAGCGTGACGACAGGGAACACTGAAGCTTTCTTT.

This clone was detected only a few times. This sequence joins TRBV4-2 and TRBJ1-4; D is perhaps TRBD1 (5 bases). The CDR3 covers 17 residues. The germline V and J ends were trimmed by 5 bases and 0 bases, with 16 bases remaining between them. Germline loops: CDR1 LGHNA, CDR2 YNFKEQ. The CDR3 here is CASSGGVMMTTNEKLFF. The DNA of the CDR3 is TGTGCCAGCAGCGGAGGGGTCATGATGACAACTAATGAAAAACTGTTTTTT.

The genes are TRBV4-3 and TRBJ2-3, with TRBD1 matching over 7 bases. Per the germline V gene, CDR1 is LGHNA and CDR2 is YSLEER. The trim removed 0 bases at V and 3 bases at J, leaving 3 bases unmatched. The CDR3 totals 15 residues. The CDR3 DNA reads as TGCGCCAGCAGCCAAGAACAGGGGTTGACAGATACGCAGTATTTT. Translating gives CASSQEQGLTDTQYF.

This clone was detected a few times. CDR3 nucleotide sequence: TGTGCCTGGAGTATCCCCTATGTGTTTGGCTACACCTTC. This translates into CAWSIPYVFGYTF. The chain couples TRBV30 to TRBJ1-2; D gene unclear. CDR1 and CDR2 (germline): GTSNPN, SVGIG (reference sequence). Between the trimmed V and J ends, which lost 2 bases and 7 bases, there was a span of 14 bases. The CDR3 has 13 amino acids.

This clone was seen repeatedly, ten times or more. V usage is TRBV7-2 and J usage is TRBJ1-2; D is perhaps TRBD1 (6 bases). The germline V gene encodes CDR1 SGHTA and CDR2 FQGNSA. The CDR3 spans 13 residues. Deletions cut 7 bases from V and 7 bases from J, with 16 bases between. CDR3 nucleotides: TGTGCCAGCACTCCGTGGGGGCGCAGTGGCTACACCTTC. Protein product: CASTPWGRSGYTF.

This clone was seen a handful of times. CDR3 protein: CASSGRGTAYNEQFF. CDR3 sequence (DNA): TGTGCCAGCAGTGGGAGGGGGACAGCCTACAATGAGCAGTTCTTC. The chain carries TRBV2 and TRBJ2-1; D is perhaps TRBD1 (7 bases). V was pared by 4 bases and J by 2 bases, with 12 bases between. Germline values: CDR1 SNHLY, CDR2 FYNNEI. The CDR3 is 15 residues long.

A few counts support this clone. V is TRBV6-5 and J is TRBJ1-2, with D possibly TRBD1 on 6 matching bases. This CDR3 contains 13 residues. V lost 4 bases, J lost 8 bases, and 14 bases lay in between. Per germline, CDR1 MNHEY and CDR2 SVGAGI. The CDR3 region has the DNA TGTGCCAGCAGTTTGGTGGCAGGGGAAGGCTACACCTTC. Translation gives CASSLVAGEGYTF.

This clone was counted only a few times. V usage is TRBV9 and J usage is TRBJ2-1; 8 bases map to TRBD2. The CDR3 has 16 residues. The V gene end was trimmed by 3 bases and the J gene end by 6 bases; junction bases not matched to a gene: 11. Germline CDR1 is SGDLS and CDR2 is YYNGEE. The CDR3 DNA sequence: TGTGCCAGCAGCGCCGACGGGGGGGCATACCGCAATGAGCAGTTCTTC. Translated, it gives CASSADGGAYRNEQFF.

The chain recombines TRBV6-5 with TRBJ2-5; possible D gene TRBD2, 6 bases. Trimming cost V 6 bases and J 0 bases, with 14 bases left between them. CDR1 and CDR2 (germline): MNHEY, SVGAGI. CDR3 size: 15 residues. The CDR3 DNA reads TGTGCCAGCAGACCATCCTGGGGGGACCAAGAGACCCAGTACTTC. It is translated as CASRPSWGDQETQYF.

This clone has a handful of counts. The V and J genes are TRBV15 and TRBJ2-3, with 16 positions matching TRBD2. CDR3 length: 16 amino acids. Germline-derived CDR1 and CDR2 are LNHNV and YYDKDF (reference sequence). V lost 5 bases to trimming and J lost 4 bases; unmatched junction nucleotides: 3. The CDR3, as DNA: TGTGCCACCAGCCCGGGACTAGCGGGGGGGGCAGATACGCAGTATTTT. Its protein product is CATSPGLAGGADTQYF.

This clone was found many times. The chain joins TRBV6-5 to TRBJ2-7; D might be TRBD2 (5 bases). Germline assignment: CDR1 MNHEY and CDR2 SVGAGI. This CDR3 region has 16 residues. V was cut by 0 bases and J by 2 bases, with 14 bases left in between. The CDR3 bases are TGTGCCAGCAGTTACTCGAGTGTCGGGGTGACCTACGAGCAGTACTTC. Translated, it gives CASSYSSVGVTYEQYF.

J is TRBJ2-7 and V is TRBV5-1; D remains unclear. Germline lookup yields CDR1 SGHRS and CDR2 YFSETQ. The V end lost 3 bases, the J end lost 2 bases, and 12 bases lay between the germline ends. The CDR3 extends over 14 amino acids. The CDR3 sequence is CASSYSSSTYEQYF. CDR3 DNA sequence: TGCGCCAGCAGCTATAGCTCTTCCACCTACGAGCAGTACTTC.

The chain has TRBV18 and TRBJ1-1, with D hard to call. Trimming removed 6 bases at V and 1 base at J, with 9 bases between. The CDR3 is 13 amino acids. Germline V gives CDR1 KGHSH, CDR2 LQKENI. The CDR3 nucleotides read TGTGCCAGCTCCCTCACATCGAACACTGAAGCTTTCTTT. This translates into CASSLTSNTEAFF.

The gene calls are TRBV5-1 and TRBJ1-1, with 10 bases that match TRBD1. CDR3 length: 16 residues. Losses at the gene ends were 3 bases for V and 6 bases for J; bases not matched to a gene: 11. CDR1 and CDR2 (germline): SGHRS, YFSETQ. DNA for the CDR3: TGCGCCAGCAGCTCCCCCCGGGGGACAGGGGACGCTGAAGCTTTCTTT. Amino acid sequence: CASSSPRGTGDAEAFF.

The CDR3 reads CASSQGSDTEAFF. The CDR3, as DNA: TGTGCCAGCAGCCAGGGGTCGGACACTGAAGCTTTCTTT. The genes are TRBV7-9 and TRBJ1-1; D is possibly TRBD1 (6 bases). The CDR3 spans 13 residues. V dropped 5 bases and J dropped 3 bases, with 10 bases sitting between them. Germline V gene lookup returns CDR1 SEHNR and CDR2 FQNEAQ (reference sequence). The full variable domain, rest sourced from reference TRBV7-9 and TRBJ1-1, is DTGVSQNPRHKITKRGQNVTFRCDPISEHNRLYWYRQTLGQGPEFLTYFQNEAQLEKSRLLSDRFSAERPKGSFSTLEIQRTEQGDSAMYLCASSQGSDTEAFFGQGTRLTVV.

The chain couples TRBV6-6 to TRBJ1-2; maybe TRBD1 (5 bases). V lost 4 bases and J lost 2, with 14 bases in between. From germline, CDR1 is MNHNY and CDR2 SVGAGI (reference sequence). The CDR3 length is 15 residues. DNA of the CDR3: TGTGCCAGCAGTTGGGAGGGGCCGGTAAACTATGGCTACACCTTC. Its translation: CASSWEGPVNYGYTF.

The chain has TRBV5-1 and TRBJ1-4, with D tentatively TRBD1 (5 bases). V lost 7 bases and J lost 3, with 13 bases in between. Looked up from germline, CDR1 is SGHRS and CDR2 is YFSETQ. The CDR3 consists of 14 residues. CDR3 sequence: CASGRGLANEKLFF. Written as DNA, the CDR3 is TGCGCCAGCGGGAGGGGTTTGGCTAATGAAAAACTGTTTTTT.